Below, 23 T cell receptor beta chains from the same sample are listed, as sequenced in a study of cytomegalovirus exposure and HLA in healthy donors (dated 2017 in TCRdb). The protocol used for the library was the immunoSEQ multiplex PCR assay. The multiplex PCR relied on a mix of 60 forward primers for TCR Vbeta segments and 13 reverse primers for TCR Jbeta segments. The immuneACCESS repertoire file appears here via TCRdb, limited to in-frame rearrangements. These files lack a portion of the clones; in checked studies, under half of the deficit traces to unresolved V genes, and the cause of the others is not known. In all, the sample holds some 110,000 clones, and around 65% of those were seen once. Jointly, the top ten make up less than 2% of the sample. Material: PBMCs. These receptor sequences come from a young man in good health and CMV-seronegative.

J is TRBJ2-1 and V is TRBV19, with 12 bases lining up with TRBD2. J lost 9 bases, V lost 6 bases, and 6 bases had no gene match. Per the germline V gene, CDR1 is LNHDA and CDR2 is SQIVND (reference sequence). The CDR3 extends over 14 amino acids. The CDR3 sequence: CASRTSGGNGEQFF. CDR3 coding DNA: TGTGCCAGTAGGACTAGCGGGGGCAATGGTGAGCAGTTCTTC.

The chain carries TRBV19 and TRBJ2-2; D uncertain. V lost 7 bases and J lost 2, with 11 bases in between. This CDR3 contains 14 residues. Per germline, CDR1 LNHDA and CDR2 SQIVND (reference sequence). CDR3 coding DNA: TGTGCCAGTATTGACTTGCCTAACACCGGGGAGCTGTTTTTT. Translation: CASIDLPNTGELFF.

The rearrangement joins TRBV10-3 to TRBJ1-4; D may be TRBD1 (6 bases). Germline CDR1 is ENHRY and CDR2 is SYGVKD. Deletions cut 4 bases from V and 6 bases from J, with 15 bases between. There are 15 residues in the CDR3. The DNA of the CDR3 is TGTGCCATCAGTGTAACCGGGACAAGGGATGAAAAACTGTTTTTT. Protein sequence: CAISVTGTRDEKLFF.

In its sample, this clone was seen a few times. The V and J genes are TRBV6-6 and TRBJ2-5; D uncertain. The J call is uncertain, as TRBJ2-7 better fits the DNA end. CDR1 is MNHNY and CDR2 is SVGAGI in the germline V gene (reference sequence). The CDR3 loop spans 11 amino acids. The CDR3 DNA follows: TGTGCCAGCGGGTCAGCGAACGAGCAGTACTTC. It yields the protein CASGSANEQYF.

This clone has just one count. V and J are TRBV4-2 and TRBJ1-5; 8 nucleotides match TRBD1. There are 24 residues in the CDR3. The J segment lost 4 bases and the V segment lost 2 bases, leaving 31 bases of the junction unmatched. Germline lookup yields CDR1 LGHNA and CDR2 YNFKEQ. Written as DNA, the CDR3 is TGTGCCAGCAGCCAAAGTGGGCGACTTAAGGGGGGGACAGGTAACTTTTATCGTAATCAGCCCCAGCATTTT. It yields the protein CASSQSGRLKGGTGNFYRNQPQHF.

This clone was found a few times. V and J are TRBV30 and TRBJ1-2; D is unresolved. This CDR3 has 16 residues. Germline CDR1 reads GTSNPN; CDR2 reads SVGIG (reference sequence). Trimming took 0 bases from V and 2 from J, leaving 16 bases between them. The CDR3 DNA reads as TGTGCCTGGAGTGTAAGTTCGGCTAGTAGGAACTATGGCTACACCTTC. Translated: CAWSVSSASRNYGYTF.

The V call is TRBV13, the J call TRBJ2-5; possibly TRBD2 for D (6 bases). V was trimmed by 4 bases and J by 2 bases, leaving 11 bases between them. Germline loops: CDR1 PRHDT, CDR2 FYEKMQ (reference sequence). The CDR3 loop spans 14 amino acids. CDR3 sequence (DNA): TGTGCCAGCAGCTCTCTAGCGCTACAAGAGACCCAGTACTTC. This encodes CASSSLALQETQYF.

This chain connects TRBV21-1 to TRBJ1-5; no DNA check was done on the table's D call, TRBD1. TRBV21-1 is a pseudogene segment. The CDR3 consists of 15 residues. Here the CDR3 DNA reads TGTGCCAGCAGCACCCTTACAGGGTGTAATCAGCCCCAGCATTTT. Translation: CASSTLTGCNQPQHF.

V and J are TRBV29-1 and TRBJ2-7, with D maybe TRBD2 (7 bases). Per germline, CDR1 SQVTM and CDR2 ANQGSEA. CDR3 length equals 13 residues. V lost 4 bases, J lost 4 bases, and 14 bases lay in between. In nucleotides, the CDR3 is TGCAGCGTTGTGGCCAGGGGAGGGTACGAGCAGTACTTC. Encoded protein: CSVVARGGYEQYF.

V usage is TRBV11-3 and J usage is TRBJ2-3, with a possible D match to TRBD1 (6 bases). The V end was cut by 4 bases, the J end by 2 bases, with 10 bases between. The CDR3 extends over 14 amino acids. From germline, CDR1 is SGHNT and CDR2 YENEEA. The CDR3 region is CASSSDRITDTQYF. The CDR3 coding sequence is TGTGCCAGCAGCTCCGACAGGATCACAGATACGCAGTATTTT.

The rearrangement uses TRBV7-2 and TRBJ2-1; 13 nucleotides align to TRBD2. Germline-derived CDR1 and CDR2 are SGHTA and FQGNSA. The junction had 21 bases not matched to a gene; V was cut back by 4 bases and J by 15 bases. This CDR3 is built from 18 residues. For the CDR3, the DNA is TGTGCCAGCAGCTCCACCACCCGGACTAGCGGGAGCCTTTATCCTCGGTTCTTC. Encoded protein: CASSSTTRTSGSLYPRFF. The variable domain in full, with the rest retrieved from reference TRBV7-2 and TRBJ2-1, is GAGVSQSPSNKVTEKGKDVELRCDPISGHTALYWYRQSLGQGLEFLIYFQGNSAPDKSGLPSDRFSAERTGGSVSTLTIQRTQQEDSAVYLCASSSTTRTSGSLYPRFFGPGTRLTVL.

This CDR3 is CASGGLYNEQFF. The CDR3 bases are TGTGCCAGTGGTGGCCTCTACAATGAGCAGTTCTTC. V gene TRBV19 combines with J gene TRBJ2-1; D ambiguous. Germline V gene lookup returns CDR1 LNHDA and CDR2 SQIVND (reference sequence). There are 12 residues in the CDR3. The V and J ends lost 8 bases and 3 bases respectively, with 8 bases between them.

The J gene is TRBJ2-7, the V gene TRBV18; a possible D gene is TRBD2 (5 bases). CDR1 is KGHSH, CDR2 LQKENI, per germline. The CDR3 totals 15 residues. V lost 3 bases and J 0 bases, leaving 12 bases between the germline ends. CDR3: CASSPGSGSSYEQYF. CDR3 nucleotide sequence: TGTGCCAGCTCACCTGGGTCGGGGAGCTCCTACGAGCAGTACTTC.

This sequence joins TRBV2 and TRBJ2-7; a possible D gene is TRBD2 (5 bases). The V and J ends lost 8 bases and 3 bases respectively, with 14 bases between them. Germline values: CDR1 SNHLY, CDR2 FYNNEI. The CDR3 contains 13 residues. CDR3 residues: CASLPLGSYEQYF. As DNA, the CDR3 is TGTGCCAGCCTCCCATTAGGGAGCTACGAGCAGTACTTC. The full variable domain, with the rest looked up from reference TRBV2 and TRBJ2-7, is EPEVTQTPSHQVTQMGQEVILRCVPISNHLYFYWYRQILGQKVEFLVSFYNNEISEKSEIFDDQFSVERPDGSNFTLKIRSTKLEDSAMYFCASLPLGSYEQYFGPGTRLTVT.

This chain uses TRBV7-6 with TRBJ1-3; unclear D gene. The CDR3 extends over 18 amino acids. Trimming took off 5 bases at V and 2 bases at J, with 22 bases between the two ends. Per germline, CDR1 SGHVS and CDR2 FNYEAQ. The CDR3 region has the DNA TGTGCCAGCAGCCCCTCCGTCGGGAGGCCTAGGGCTGGAAACACCATATATTTT. Translating it yields CASSPSVGRPRAGNTIYF.

The rearrangement joins TRBV6-6 to TRBJ1-5, with 7 positions matching TRBD1. With 4 bases clipped from V and 4 bases from J, the junction kept 10 bases outside the gene matches. Germline lookup yields CDR1 MNHNY and CDR2 SVGAGI (reference sequence). The CDR3 is 16 residues long. The CDR3 loop reads CASSFPTGATNQPQHF. DNA of the CDR3: TGTGCCAGCAGTTTCCCCACAGGGGCGACAAATCAGCCCCAGCATTTT.

This rearrangement joins TRBV29-1 to TRBJ2-3, with D possibly TRBD2 on 7 matching bases. V was trimmed by 3 bases and J by 0 bases, leaving 25 bases between them. CDR3 size: 19 residues. Germline V gene data show CDR1 as SQVTM and CDR2 as ANQGSEA. CDR3 amino acids: CSVDLALRWGGPSTDTQYF. CDR3 nucleotide sequence: TGCAGCGTTGATTTAGCCCTCCGTTGGGGGGGGCCTAGCACAGATACGCAGTATTTT.

The chain employs TRBV5-1 and TRBJ1-3, with D tentatively TRBD1 (5 bases). V gave up 1 base and J gave up 2 bases, with 7 bases separating them. The CDR3 is 14 amino acids. Germline V lookup: CDR1 SGHRS, CDR2 YFSETQ. The CDR3 DNA is TGCGCCAGCAGCTTGACAGGTCCTGGAAACACCATATATTTT. It translates to CASSLTGPGNTIYF. The full variable domain, its missing parts supplied by reference TRBV5-1 and TRBJ1-3, is KAGVTQTPRYLIKTRGQQVTLSCSPISGHRSVSWYQQTPGQGLQFLFEYFSETQRNKGNFPGRFSGRQFSNSRSEMNVSTLELGDSALYLCASSLTGPGNTIYFGEGSWLTVV.

The CDR3 DNA follows: TGTGCCAGCAGGATCGGGATTAACTATGGCTACACCTTC. It specifies CASRIGINYGYTF. The V and J genes are TRBV28 and TRBJ1-2; D gene uncertain. This CDR3 region has 13 residues. V was clipped by 6 bases and J by 1 base, with 9 bases between them. The V gene's germline CDR1 is MDHEN and CDR2 SYDVKM.

As concerns this clone: A junction end diverges from the germline sequence, so it may reflect a read error. This chain links TRBV7-9 with TRBJ2-6; TRBD2 is a possible D gene (6 bases). Germline V CDR1 and CDR2: SEHNR, FQNEAQ (reference sequence). The CDR3 is made up of 15 amino acids. CDR3 in DNA: TGTTCCAGCAGCTTAGCCGGGGGTGGGGCCAACGTCCTGACTTTC. Translating it yields CSSSLAGGGANVLTF.

This CDR3 reads CASSPGTAGVYEQYF. The CDR3, as DNA: TGTGCCAGCAGCCCTGGGACTGCAGGTGTCTACGAGCAGTACTTC. The gene calls are TRBV11-3 and TRBJ2-7, with D possibly being TRBD2 (6 bases). V lost 5 bases to trimming and J lost 3 bases, with 17 bases between them. Germline CDR1 SGHNT, CDR2 YENEEA. The CDR3 extends over 15 amino acids.

This chain connects TRBV9 to TRBJ2-3; 15 nucleotides agree with TRBD2. V was pared by 4 bases and J by 5 bases, with 5 bases of the junction left unmatched. Germline lookup yields CDR1 SGDLS and CDR2 YYNGEE. The CDR3 spans 16 residues. The CDR3 DNA is TGTGCCAGCAGCATCGGACTAGCGGGGGGGGGAGATACGCAGTATTTT. Its protein product is CASSIGLAGGGDTQYF.

The gene calls are TRBV14 and TRBJ1-6; D is unclear. Trimming removed 3 bases at V and 6 bases at J, with 9 bases between. CDR3 length: 14 amino acids. Germline V CDR1 and CDR2: SGHDN, FVKESK. The CDR3 spells CASSHRGGNSPLHF. In DNA form, the CDR3 reads TGTGCCAGCAGCCATCGGGGAGGTAATTCACCCCTCCACTTT.